The 15 T cell receptor beta chains below come from one sample, sequenced in a study of shared clonotypes between healthy human individuals. Produced via immunoSEQ multiplex PCR; TCRdb's table is partial and in-frame only. The profile covers around 1,000,000 clones, with about 80% appearing a single time and 0.89% taken by the ten largest. Input material: memory CD4+ T cells from PBMCs. Described subset: CD45RA-negative fraction. The source is a young man in good health. Some clones in this sample may be carry-over from other donors' samples.

This clone has ten or more counts. This chain links TRBV14 with TRBJ2-1, with 9 positions matching TRBD2. The J segment lost 8 bases and the V segment lost 0 bases, leaving 5 bases of the junction unmatched. In germline, CDR1 is SGHDN, CDR2 FVKESK. The CDR3 consists of 15 residues. For the CDR3, the DNA is TGTGCCAGCAGCCAAGATCAGCGGGAGGCCCATGAGCAGTTCTTC. Its translation: CASSQDQREAHEQFF.

This sequence joins TRBV12-5 and TRBJ2-3, with D possibly being TRBD1 (6 bases). Germline V lookup: CDR1 LGHNT, CDR2 FRNRAP. CDR3 size: 17 residues. Trimming removed 4 bases at V and 4 bases at J, with 21 bases between. CDR3 DNA sequence: TGTGCTAGTGGTTGGCCAAGTGACAGGTCCTTGTCAGATACGCAGTATTTT. This translates into CASGWPSDRSLSDTQYF.

This chain uses TRBV27 with TRBJ2-3, with D possibly TRBD1 on 6 matching bases. The V end was cut by 6 bases, the J end by 0 bases, with 13 bases between. Germline V gives CDR1 MNHEY, CDR2 SMNVEV (reference sequence). The CDR3 covers 15 residues. The CDR3, as DNA: TGTGCCAGCAGCAGCTACAGGGTTAGCACAGATACGCAGTATTTT. Translating it yields CASSSYRVSTDTQYF.

This clone has only a few counts. Distinct nucleotide sequences in the sample also encode this CDR3. This sequence joins TRBV2 and TRBJ1-4; D is perhaps TRBD1 (6 bases). Germline CDR1 and CDR2: SNHLY and FYNNEI. V was cut by 5 bases and J by 3 bases, with 13 bases left in between. This CDR3 spans 15 amino acids. The CDR3 spells CASSLQGRANEKLFF. The CDR3 coding sequence is TGTGCCAGCAGTCTACAGGGACGGGCTAATGAAAAACTGTTTTTT.

The chain joins TRBV5-1 to TRBJ1-3; the D gene is possibly TRBD1 (5 bases). This CDR3 contains 15 residues. The germline gives CDR1 SGHRS, CDR2 YFSETQ. V was shortened by 7 bases and J by 0 bases, with 14 bases between the two germline ends. DNA for the CDR3: TGCGCCAGCTCTATGGCAGACAGCTCTGGAAACACCATATATTTT. Residues: CASSMADSSGNTIYF. Together with reference TRBV5-1 and TRBJ1-3, the CDR3 gives the full variable domain: KAGVTQTPRYLIKTRGQQVTLSCSPISGHRSVSWYQQTPGQGLQFLFEYFSETQRNKGNFPGRFSGRQFSNSRSEMNVSTLELGDSALYLCASSMADSSGNTIYFGEGSWLTVV.

The V gene is TRBV6-1, the J gene TRBJ1-1; D is unresolved. Germline CDR1 reads MNHNS; CDR2 reads SASEGT. Trimming pared 6 bases from V and 4 bases from J, leaving 15 bases between. This CDR3 spans 14 amino acids. The CDR3 protein is CASSVLSMGTEAFF. The CDR3 nucleotides read TGTGCCAGCAGCGTTCTGTCCATGGGCACTGAAGCTTTCTTT.

On this clone itself: At the DNA level, this CDR3 is encoded by other sequences in the same sample as well. This chain links TRBV5-4 with TRBJ1-2, with D perhaps TRBD1 (5 bases). From germline, CDR1 is SGHNT and CDR2 YYREEE (reference sequence). The CDR3 is 13 residues long. The germline V and J ends were trimmed by 4 bases and 5 bases, with 12 bases remaining between them. CDR3 region: CASSLQGAYGYTF. The CDR3 bases are TGTGCCAGCAGCCTGCAGGGCGCTTATGGCTACACCTTC.

In this sample, this clone turned up many times. V gene TRBV30 combines with J gene TRBJ1-1; the D is unclear. V lost 0 bases to trimming and J lost 0 bases, with 8 bases between them. The CDR3 has 14 residues. Germline CDR1 GTSNPN, CDR2 SVGIG (reference sequence). The CDR3 sequence: CAWSVTEMNTEAFF. The CDR3, as DNA: TGTGCCTGGAGTGTAACGGAGATGAACACTGAAGCTTTCTTT.

CDR3 nucleotide sequence: TGTGCCAGCTCACCAATGGGTCGGGGTAACACTGAAGCTTTCTTT. Translated: CASSPMGRGNTEAFF. V usage is TRBV18 and J usage is TRBJ1-1; D not resolved. Trimming pared 2 bases from V and 2 bases from J, leaving 12 bases between. Germline loops: CDR1 KGHSH, CDR2 LQKENI. The CDR3 spans 15 residues.

V usage is TRBV5-8 and J usage is TRBJ1-1; D not resolved. The V gene lost 2 bases and the J gene lost 11 bases, with 10 bases spanning the gap. The CDR3 runs 11 residues. Germline lookup yields CDR1 SGHTS and CDR2 YDEGEE. The CDR3 loop reads CASSFRVEAFF. CDR3 bases: TGTGCCAGCAGCTTCCGGGTCGAGGCTTTCTTT.

This chain joins TRBV7-8 and TRBJ1-2; D is ambiguous. The CDR3 sequence is 12 residues long. Germline loops: CDR1 SGHVS, CDR2 FQNEAQ. V was cut by 6 bases and J by 7 bases, with 12 bases left in between. The CDR3 protein is CASRFDSSGYTF. In nucleotides, the CDR3 is TGTGCCAGCAGGTTCGATTCTAGTGGCTACACCTTC.

This sequence joins TRBV5-1 and TRBJ2-7; 8 nucleotides align to TRBD1. The length of the CDR3 is 14 residues. With 4 bases clipped from V and 3 bases from J, the junction kept 6 bases outside the gene matches. Germline V gene data show CDR1 as SGHRS and CDR2 as YFSETQ. CDR3 nucleotide sequence: TGCGCCAGCAGCGGGACAGGACCTGTCTACGAGCAGTACTTC. Residues: CASSGTGPVYEQYF.

The chain combines TRBV7-2 with TRBJ2-7; 9 bases fit TRBD2. This CDR3 contains 16 residues. CDR1 and CDR2 (germline): SGHTA, FQGNSA. V trimming: 5 bases; J trimming: 2 bases; junction bases outside the gene matches: 10. The CDR3 bases are TGTGCCAGCAGCGCAAGGGGCGGGAGGGGGACCTACGAGCAGTACTTC. It encodes CASSARGGRGTYEQYF.

V usage is TRBV4-1 and J usage is TRBJ2-7, with 8 bases fitting TRBD2. Germline-derived CDR1 and CDR2 are MGHRA and YSYEKL. Trimming cost V 1 base and J 2 bases; bases outside gene matches: 4. This CDR3 spans 15 amino acids. The CDR3 DNA is TGCGCCAGCAGCCAAGTCGGGACTAGTGCCTACGAGCAGTACTTC. This gives the protein CASSQVGTSAYEQYF.

The rearrangement joins TRBV4-2 to TRBJ2-4; D tentatively fits TRBD1 or TRBD2 (5 bases each). Trimming took off 4 bases at V and 6 bases at J, with 16 bases between the two ends. The CDR3 has 15 amino acids. CDR1 is LGHNA, CDR2 YNFKEQ, per germline. CDR3 coding DNA: TGTGCCAGCAGCCTACTTCCGGGACCCAGAAACATTCAGTACTTC. It is translated as CASSLLPGPRNIQYF.